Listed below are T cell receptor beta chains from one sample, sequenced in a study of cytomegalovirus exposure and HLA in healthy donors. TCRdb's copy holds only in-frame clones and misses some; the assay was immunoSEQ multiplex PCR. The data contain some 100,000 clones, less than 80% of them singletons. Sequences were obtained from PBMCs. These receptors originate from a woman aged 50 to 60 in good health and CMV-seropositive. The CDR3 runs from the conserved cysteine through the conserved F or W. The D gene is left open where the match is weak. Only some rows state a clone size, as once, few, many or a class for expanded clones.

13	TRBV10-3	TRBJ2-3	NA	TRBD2	TGTTGTACTAGCGGAACTAGCACAGATACGCAGTATTTT	CCTSGTSTDTQYF
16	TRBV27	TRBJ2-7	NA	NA	NA	CASSFFGQGGSYEQYF
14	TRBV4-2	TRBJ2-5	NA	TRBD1	TGTGCCAGCAGCCAAGAGGACAGGGTGGAGACCCAGTACTTC	CASSQEDRVETQYF
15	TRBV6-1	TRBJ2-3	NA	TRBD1	TGTGCCAGCAGCCTGGGGACAGGGAGCACAGATACGCAGTATTTT	CASSLGTGSTDTQYF
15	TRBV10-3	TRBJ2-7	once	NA	TGTGCCACCCACGGTGGCGGGGTAGGGACCTACGAGCAGTACTTC	CATHGGGVGTYEQYF
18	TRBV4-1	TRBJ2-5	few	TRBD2	TGCGCCAGCAGCCAAGAGGGGATAGCGGGGGGGCCGGGAGAGACCCAGTACTTC	CASSQEGIAGGPGETQYF
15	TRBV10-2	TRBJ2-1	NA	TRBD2	TGCGCCAGCAGTGAATTGACTAGCGGGGGGAATGAGCAGTTCTTC	CASSELTSGGNEQFF
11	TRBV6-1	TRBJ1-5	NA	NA	TGTGCCACAGGGATTGGTCAGCCCCAGCATTTT	CATGIGQPQHF
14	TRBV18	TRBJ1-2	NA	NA	TGTGCCAGCTCACCACCGGCAGGGGACTATGGCTACACCTTC	CASSPPAGDYGYTF
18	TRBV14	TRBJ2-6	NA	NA	TGTGCCAGCAGCCAATGGTGGGGAGACCCCTCTGGGGCCAACGTCCTGACTTTC	CASSQWWGDPSGANVLTF
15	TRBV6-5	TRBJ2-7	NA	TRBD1	TGTGCCAGCAGTTATCTGGGACAGGGGTTTTACGAGCAGTACTTC	CASSYLGQGFYEQYF
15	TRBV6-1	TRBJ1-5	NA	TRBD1	TGTGCCAGCAGGACAGGGGGCTTACTCAATCAGCCCCAGCATTTT	CASRTGGLLNQPQHF
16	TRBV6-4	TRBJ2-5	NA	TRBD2	TGTGCCAGCAGTGACCCAGCGGGGGTCTTACAAGAGACCCAGTACTTC	CASSDPAGVLQETQYF
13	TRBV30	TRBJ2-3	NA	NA	TGTGCCTGGAGCTCGGGGATCACAGATACGCAGTATTTT	CAWSSGITDTQYF
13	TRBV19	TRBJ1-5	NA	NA	TGTGCCAGTAGTATCGGCGGAATTCAGCCCCAGCATTTT	CASSIGGIQPQHF
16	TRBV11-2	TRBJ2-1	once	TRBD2	TGTGCCAGCAGTAGACTAGCGGGGGGGTCCTACAATGAGCAGTTCTTC	CASSRLAGGSYNEQFF
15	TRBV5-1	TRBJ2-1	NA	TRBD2	TGCGCCAGCATTCGGGGGGGGAGCTCCTACAATGAGCAGTTCTTC	CASIRGGSSYNEQFF
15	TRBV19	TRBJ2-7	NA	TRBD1	TGTGCCAGTAGTATCGGACAGGGCGCCTCCTACGAGCAGTACTTC	CASSIGQGASYEQYF
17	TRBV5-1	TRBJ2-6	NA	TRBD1	TGCGCCAGCAGCCCCGGGACAGGGGGCGTTGGGGCCAACGTCCTGACTTTC	CASSPGTGGVGANVLTF
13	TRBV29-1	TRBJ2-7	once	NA	TGCAGCGTGGCCGAAGAAACCTTCGACGAGCAGTACTTC	CSVAEETFDEQYF
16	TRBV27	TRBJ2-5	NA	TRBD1	TGTGCCAGCAGTTATTACAGGGGAAGCCACCAAGAGACCCAGTACTTC	CASSYYRGSHQETQYF
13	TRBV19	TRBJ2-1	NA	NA	TGTGCCAGTAGTATAGATACAGAAGATGAGCAGTTCTTC	CASSIDTEDEQFF
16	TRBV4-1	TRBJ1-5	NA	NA	TGCGCCAGCAGCCAAGATCCCCTAACAGGGTATCAGCCCCAGCATTTT	CASSQDPLTGYQPQHF
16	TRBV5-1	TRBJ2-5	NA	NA	TGCGCCAGCAGCTTGTTGACAGTAGTACCCCAAGAGACCCAGTACTTC	CASSLLTVVPQETQYF
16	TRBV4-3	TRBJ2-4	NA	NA	TGCGCCAGCAGCCAAGATAGTCAGGCATTAGGAAACATTCAGTACTTC	CASSQDSQALGNIQYF
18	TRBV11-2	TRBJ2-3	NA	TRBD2	TGTGCCAGCAGCTCCACTCTAGGGACTAGCGGAAGCACAGATACGCAGTATTTT	CASSSTLGTSGSTDTQYF
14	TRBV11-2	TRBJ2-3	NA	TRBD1	TGTGCCAGCAGCGCTAGGTCGGGGCAGGGGGCGCAGTATTTT	CASSARSGQGAQYF
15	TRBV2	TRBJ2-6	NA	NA	TGTGCCAGCACCGTCGGGGGCTCTGGGGCCAACGTCCTGACTTTC	CASTVGGSGANVLTF
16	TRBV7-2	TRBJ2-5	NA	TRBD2	TGTGCCAGCAGCTTAGTGGCGGGGGGAGGGTCAGAGACCCAGTACTTC	CASSLVAGGGSETQYF
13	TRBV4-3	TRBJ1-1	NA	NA	TGCGCCAGCAGCCAACAGGGATCCACTGAAGCTTTCTTT	CASSQQGSTEAFF
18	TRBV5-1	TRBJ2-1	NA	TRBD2	TGCGCCAGCAGCCCGTCGGGTAGTAGCGGGGGGCCCTACAATGAGCAGTTCTTC	CASSPSGSSGGPYNEQFF
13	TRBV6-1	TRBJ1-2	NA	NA	TGTGCCAGCAGTCCAGGGCTTAACTATGGCTACACCTTC	CASSPGLNYGYTF
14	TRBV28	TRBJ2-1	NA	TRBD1	TGTGCCAGCAGTTTGGCCAAGACAGGGGGAAGGCAGTTCTTC	CASSLAKTGGRQFF
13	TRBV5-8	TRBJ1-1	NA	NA	TGTGCCAGCAGCAAGTCTCGGTGGACTGGAGCTTTCTTT	CASSKSRWTGAFF
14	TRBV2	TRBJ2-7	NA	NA	TGTGCCAGCAGTGAAGAACAGGGAGTCTACGAGCAGTACTTC	CASSEEQGVYEQYF
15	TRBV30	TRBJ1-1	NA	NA	TGTGCCTGGAGTGTAGAGGGAGGAATGAACACTGAAGCTTTCTTT	CAWSVEGGMNTEAFF
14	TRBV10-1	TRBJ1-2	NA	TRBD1	TGCGCCAGCAGTGAAGACAGGGGTCGGTATGGCTACACCTTC	CASSEDRGRYGYTF
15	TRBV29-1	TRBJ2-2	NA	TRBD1	TGCAGCGTTACTCGGGACAGTCAGAACACCGGGGAGCTGTTTTTT	CSVTRDSQNTGELFF
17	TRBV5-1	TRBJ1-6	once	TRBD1	TGCGCCAGCAGCTTGGCAAGTCCGGGACAGTATAATTCACCCCTCCACTTT	CASSLASPGQYNSPLHF
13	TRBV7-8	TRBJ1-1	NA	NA	TGTGCCAGCAGCTTGAAACGAGTCACTGAAGCTTTCTTT	CASSLKRVTEAFF
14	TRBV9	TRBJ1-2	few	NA	TGTGCCAGCAGCGTAGGCATAGGGGTCTATGGCTACACCTTC	CASSVGIGVYGYTF
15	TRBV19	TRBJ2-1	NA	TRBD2	TGTGCCAGTAGTATGACTAGCGGCTTTAACAATGAGCAGTTCTTC	CASSMTSGFNNEQFF
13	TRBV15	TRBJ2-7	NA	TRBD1	TGTGCCACAAGCGCGGACAGGGGGTTCGAGCAGTACTTC	CATSADRGFEQYF
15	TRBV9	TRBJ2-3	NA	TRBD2	TGTGCCAGCAGCGTAGGGACTAGCTCCACAGATACGCAGTATTTT	CASSVGTSSTDTQYF
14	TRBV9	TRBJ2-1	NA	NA	TGTGCCAGCAGCGTAAGCAGGGGAGCTGGTGAGCAGTTCTTC	CASSVSRGAGEQFF
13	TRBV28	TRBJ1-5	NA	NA	TGTGCCAGCCTCTGGGGCCGCAATCAGCCCCAGCATTTT	CASLWGRNQPQHF
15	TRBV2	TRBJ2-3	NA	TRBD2	TGTGCCAGCAGGGGACTAGCGGGAGTTTTAGATACGCAGTATTTT	CASRGLAGVLDTQYF
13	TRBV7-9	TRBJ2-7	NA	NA	TGTGCCAGCAGCTTGGTCAGCTCCTACGAGCAGTACTTC	CASSLVSSYEQYF
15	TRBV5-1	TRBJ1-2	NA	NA	TGCGCCAGCAGCTTGGTAAACTCGGGGGACTATGGCTACACCTTC	CASSLVNSGDYGYTF
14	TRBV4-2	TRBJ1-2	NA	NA	TGTGCCAGCAGCCAAGAGGGGGGGACGGGGGGCTACACCTTC	CASSQEGGTGGYTF
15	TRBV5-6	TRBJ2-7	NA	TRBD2	TGTGCCAGCAGCTTGAATCCGGGGGGGGGCTACGAGCAGTACTTC	CASSLNPGGGYEQYF
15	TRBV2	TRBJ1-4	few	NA	TGTGCCAGCAGTGAAGAGGGAGGCACTAATGAAAAACTGTTTTTT	CASSEEGGTNEKLFF
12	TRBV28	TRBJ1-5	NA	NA	TGTGCCAGCGGCAGTAGCAATCAGCCCCAGCATTTT	CASGSSNQPQHF
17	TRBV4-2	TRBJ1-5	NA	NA	TGTGCCAGCAGCCAAGATCACCCCCTCAGGGGCAATCAGCCCCAGCATTTT	CASSQDHPLRGNQPQHF
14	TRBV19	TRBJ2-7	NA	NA	TGTGCCAGTAGTTTAGGCCAGGGCACAAACGAGCAGTACTTC	CASSLGQGTNEQYF
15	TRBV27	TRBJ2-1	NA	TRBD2	TGTGCCAGCAGGGGTAGCGGGAGGTTAAGAAATGAGCAGTTCTTC	CASRGSGRLRNEQFF
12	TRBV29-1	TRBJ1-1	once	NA	TGCAGCGTTGAAGGGGGCGCTTCGCGGGCTTTCTTT	CSVEGGASRAFF
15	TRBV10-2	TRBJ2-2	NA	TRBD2	TGCGCCAGCAGGACTAGCGGGGGGGGCACCGGGGAGCTGTTTTTT	CASRTSGGGTGELFF
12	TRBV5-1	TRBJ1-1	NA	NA	TGCGCCAGCAGCTTACAGGGTACTGAAGCTTTCTTT	CASSLQGTEAFF
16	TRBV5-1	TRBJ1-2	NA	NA	TGCGCCAGCAGCTTGGATGGACTCTCCGCGAGGTATGGCTACACCTTC	CASSLDGLSARYGYTF